This TCR beta chain was sequenced during a study of T cell responses to AZD1222 COVID-19 vaccine. General study points: Spike-specific TCR breadth and depth were elevated following two AZD1222 doses.

TCRdb's table, derived via immunoSEQ multiplex PCR, lists solely in-frame clones and lacks some. The sample comprises 90,000 to 150,000 clones, approximately 90% of which are singletons, and roughly 2.6% rests with the top ten. Turning to this clone: What it binds is not known.

CDR1 is SGHTA and CDR2 is FQGNSA in the germline V gene. Trimming took 2 bases from V and 6 from J, leaving 7 bases between them. This CDR3 has 13 amino acids. The chain recombines TRBV7-2 with TRBJ2-2; unclear D gene. The TCR comes from an adult in good health. The material was peripheral blood, obtained on day 0 of AZD1222 vaccination. The CDR3 nucleotides read TGTGCCAGCAGCTTATTTGGGTCCGGGGAGCTGTTTTTT. Residues: CASSLFGSGELFF.